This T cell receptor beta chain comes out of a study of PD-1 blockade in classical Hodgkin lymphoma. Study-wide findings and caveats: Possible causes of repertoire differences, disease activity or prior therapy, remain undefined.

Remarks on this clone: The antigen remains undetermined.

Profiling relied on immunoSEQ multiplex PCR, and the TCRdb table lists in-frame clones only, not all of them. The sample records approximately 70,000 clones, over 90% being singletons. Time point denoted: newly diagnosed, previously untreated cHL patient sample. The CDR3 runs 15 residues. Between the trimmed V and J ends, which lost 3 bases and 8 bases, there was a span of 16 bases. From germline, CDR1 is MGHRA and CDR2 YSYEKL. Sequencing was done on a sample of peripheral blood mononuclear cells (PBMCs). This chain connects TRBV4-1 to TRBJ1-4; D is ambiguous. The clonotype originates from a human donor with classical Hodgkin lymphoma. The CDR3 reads CASSQSPRSEEKLFF. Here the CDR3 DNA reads TGCGCCAGCAGCCAGTCCCCCAGGTCGGAAGAAAAACTGTTTTTT.